Listed below are T cell receptor beta chains from one sample, sequenced in a study of cytomegalovirus exposure and HLA in healthy donors. Method: immunoSEQ multiplex PCR; TCRdb's copy keeps in-frame clones and lacks some. Among under 110,000 clones listed, around three quarters were seen once. The sample consisted of PBMCs. These receptors were taken from a woman aged 50 to 60 in good health and CMV-seropositive. Both conserved end residues are part of each CDR3. A D gene is named only where the DNA matches it firmly. Some rows mark clone size as missing; the rest say once, few, many or name a class of expanded clone.

clone size	D gene	J gene	V gene	CDR3 DNA	CDR3 protein
once	NA	TRBJ1-1	TRBV30	TGTGCCTGGACGGGGGGGCGAAGAGGGAACACTGAAGCTTTCTTT	CAWTGGRRGNTEAFF
NA	TRBD1	TRBJ1-6	TRBV7-8	TGTGCCAGCAGAACCAGGGACAGTCGGTATTCGCCCCTCCACTTT	CASRTRDSRYSPLHF
NA	NA	TRBJ2-2	TRBV18	TGTGCCAGCTCACCACCGAGGTACACCGGGGAGCTGTTTTTT	CASSPPRYTGELFF
NA	NA	TRBJ1-4	TRBV4-3	TGCGCCAGCAGCCCGGCACTCCAAGGGAGCGAAAAACTGTTTTTT	CASSPALQGSEKLFF
NA	NA	TRBJ1-2	TRBV18	TGTGCCAGCTCCCTGGGTGAGGGTCTCGTCAGCTACACCTTC	CASSLGEGLVSYTF
NA	NA	TRBJ1-1	TRBV18	TGTGCCAGCTCACCGGAGGTTAGGAACACTGAAGCTTTCTTT	CASSPEVRNTEAFF
NA	NA	TRBJ1-2	TRBV7-2	TGTGCCAGCAGCTTTAAACCAGGTGCCAACTATGGCTACACCTTC	CASSFKPGANYGYTF
few	NA	TRBJ2-6	TRBV5-6	TGTGCCAGCAGCTTGCCCCGACGACTGCTCTCTGGGGCCAACGTCCTGACTTTC	CASSLPRRLLSGANVLTF
NA	TRBD1	TRBJ2-7	TRBV27	TGTGCCAGCAGTACCAGATTTTTCAGGGGGCTCTACGAGCAGTACTTC	CASSTRFFRGLYEQYF
NA	NA	TRBJ1-1	TRBV9	TGTGCCAGCAGCGTAGCTGCTGGGGCAGGGAGGGACACTGAAGCTTTCTTT	CASSVAAGAGRDTEAFF
NA	TRBD1	TRBJ2-7	TRBV30	TGTGCCTGGGATGGAGGGACAGGGCTCGAGCAGTACTTC	CAWDGGTGLEQYF
NA	TRBD2	TRBJ2-3	TRBV7-2	TGTGCCAGCAGCTTAGTTGCTAGCGGGGGGATGAATACGCAGTATTTT	CASSLVASGGMNTQYF
NA	NA	TRBJ2-2	TRBV18	TGTGCCAGCTCACCTACTCTAGAAATCGACACCGGGGAGCTGTTTTTT	CASSPTLEIDTGELFF
NA	TRBD1	TRBJ1-2	TRBV7-2	TGTGCCAGCAGCCTAGACCCGGGACAGGGGGTGAGGGGCTACACCTTC	CASSLDPGQGVRGYTF
NA	TRBD1	TRBJ1-2	TRBV9	TGTGCCAGCACCGGAGGACAGGGGGAGAACTATGGCTACACCTTC	CASTGGQGENYGYTF
NA	NA	TRBJ1-5	TRBV7-6	TGTGCCAGCAGCTTAGAGCCGGCAGGGAATCAGCCCCAGCATTTT	CASSLEPAGNQPQHF
NA	TRBD1	TRBJ2-2	TRBV19	TGTGCCAGTAGTATGCCCACAGGGGTTGGCGGGGAGCTGTTTTTT	CASSMPTGVGGELFF
NA	NA	TRBJ1-2	TRBV11-2	TGTGCCAGCAGCTTAGAGGCAGGGAGGAACTATGGCTACACCTTC	CASSLEAGRNYGYTF
NA	NA	TRBJ2-1	TRBV5-1	TGCGCCAGCAGCTTGGCTGTCAGCTACAATGAGCAGTTCTTC	CASSLAVSYNEQFF
few	TRBD2	TRBJ2-5	TRBV5-4	TGTGCCAGCAGCACGAGAAGACTAGCGGGGTCAGAGACCCAGTACTTC	CASSTRRLAGSETQYF
NA	NA	TRBJ1-5	TRBV28	TGTGCCAGCAGTTTATTCCAGGCTAAGGAGCATTTT	CASSLFQAKEHF
NA	TRBD2	TRBJ2-3	TRBV7-2	TGTGCCAGCAGCGGCGTGCGGGGGGCCCCCGGGAGGACAGATACGCAGTATTTT	CASSGVRGAPGRTDTQYF
NA	TRBD1	TRBJ1-1	TRBV13	TGTGCCAGCAGACGTACAGGGGGCCTTGGGAACACTGAAGCTTTCTTT	CASRRTGGLGNTEAFF
NA	TRBD1	TRBJ2-7	TRBV27	TGTGCCAGCAGTCCCCACCCGGGACAGGGATGGGTTTACGAGCAGTACTTC	CASSPHPGQGWVYEQYF
NA	NA	TRBJ1-2	TRBV5-1	TGCGCCAGCAACCCTGACGGGGGGACCTATGGCTACACCTTC	CASNPDGGTYGYTF
NA	NA	TRBJ1-5	TRBV30	TGTGCCTGGACAGGGTTTAGCAATCAGCCCCAGCATTTT	CAWTGFSNQPQHF
NA	NA	TRBJ1-4	TRBV7-2	TGTGCCAGCAGCTTAAGGGGCCCTAATGAAAAACTGTTTTTT	CASSLRGPNEKLFF
NA	TRBD1	TRBJ2-4	TRBV28	TGTGCCAGCAGTTCCCTGGGACAGGGGGACGGGTTTGTTCAGTACTTC	CASSSLGQGDGFVQYF
once	TRBD1	TRBJ1-6	TRBV7-9	TGTGCCAGCACCATCGACAGGGACTCACCCCTCCACTTT	CASTIDRDSPLHF
few	NA	TRBJ2-3	TRBV27	TGTGCCAGCAGCCAGCTAGCGATCAACACAGATACGCAGTATTTT	CASSQLAINTDTQYF
NA	TRBD1	TRBJ1-1	TRBV29-1	TGCAGCGGGGGGGACAGGGTAGAGACTGAAGCTTTCTTT	CSGGDRVETEAFF
NA	TRBD1	TRBJ2-2	TRBV29-1	TGCAGCCCCGGCCATGGGACAGGGGGCGCTGACCGGGGAGCTGTTTTT	CSPGHGTGGADRGAVF
NA	TRBD2	TRBJ2-1	TRBV27	TGTGCCAGCAGACCCGGGACTAGCGGGGGGGCTAAGGACAATGAGCAGTTCTTC	CASRPGTSGGAKDNEQFF
NA	NA	TRBJ1-6	TRBV4-1	TGCGCCAGCAGCCTTGGGAAGACAGGAGCGGATAATTCACCCCTCCACTTT	CASSLGKTGADNSPLHF
NA	TRBD1	TRBJ1-5	TRBV19	TGTGCCAGTAGTACGGGACAGGGAAGGGATCAGCCCCAGCATTTT	CASSTGQGRDQPQHF
few	TRBD2	TRBJ2-5	TRBV6-5	TGTGCCAGCAGTTTCGGGACTAGCGGAGGGGGGGAGACCCAGTACTTC	CASSFGTSGGGETQYF
NA	NA	TRBJ2-3	TRBV28	TGTGCCAGCAGTTTATCCCAGGGGCTCTACGGCACAGATACGCAGTATTTT	CASSLSQGLYGTDTQYF
NA	NA	TRBJ1-6	TRBV12-2	TGTGCAAGTCGCTTGACAGACTTATGTAATTCACCCCTCCACTTT	CASRLTDLCNSPLHF
NA	TRBD1	TRBJ1-5	TRBV18	TGTGCCAGCTCAACATCGACAGGGTCGAGTCAGCCCCAGCATTTT	CASSTSTGSSQPQHF
NA	TRBD1	TRBJ1-5	TRBV28	TGTGCCAGCAGCCCAACACGCGGGACAGGTTATAGCAATCAGCCCCAGCATTTT	CASSPTRGTGYSNQPQHF
NA	TRBD1	TRBJ1-1	TRBV18	TGTGCCAGCTCACCACCGGGACAGATGAACACTGAAGCTTTCTTT	CASSPPGQMNTEAFF
few	NA	TRBJ2-7	TRBV7-2	TGTGCCAGCATCGGTCCTGTCTACGAGCAGTACTTC	CASIGPVYEQYF
NA	NA	TRBJ1-1	TRBV4-1	TGCGCCAGCAGCCAAGCGCAGGAGAACACTGAAGCTTTCTTT	CASSQAQENTEAFF
NA	NA	TRBJ1-1	TRBV27	TGTGCCAGCAGTGTCGGAGCCTTGCTCACCCATGAAGCTTTCTTT	CASSVGALLTHEAFF
NA	TRBD1	TRBJ1-5	TRBV5-1	TGCGCCAGCAGCTTGGGACAGGGAAATAGCAATCAGCCCCAGCATTTT	CASSLGQGNSNQPQHF
NA	NA	TRBJ2-1	TRBV19	TGTGCCAGTAGTATTTCGGGCACAGGATACAATGAGCAGTTCTTC	CASSISGTGYNEQFF
NA	TRBD1	TRBJ1-3	TRBV4-3	TGCGCCAGCAGCCAAACAGGGGGCGGCTCTGGAAACACCATATATTTT	CASSQTGGGSGNTIYF
NA	NA	TRBJ2-7	TRBV7-2	TGTGCCAGCAGCGCTACTACCTCCTACGAGCAGTACTTC	CASSATTSYEQYF
many	TRBD1	TRBJ2-3	TRBV28	TGTGCCAGCAGCTACTCGAAGGGGACAGGGGGCGAGCACACGCAGTATTTT	CASSYSKGTGGEHTQYF
NA	NA	TRBJ1-1	TRBV5-1	TGCGCCAGCAGCCCGGGGGAGGCAGAAGCTTTCTTT	CASSPGEAEAFF
NA	TRBD2	TRBJ2-7	TRBV7-9	TGTGCCAGCAGCAACGAACTAGCGGGGGGGAACGAGCAGTACTTC	CASSNELAGGNEQYF
NA	NA	TRBJ2-7	TRBV7-2	TGTGCCAGCAGCTTAGAAGGCAGGGTTAACTACGAGCAGTACTTC	CASSLEGRVNYEQYF
NA	NA	TRBJ1-5	TRBV28	TGTGCCAGCAGTGACAGGAGCAATCAGCCCCAGCATTTT	CASSDRSNQPQHF
once	NA	TRBJ1-4	TRBV11-2	TGTGCCACAGCGGGATACGAAAATGAAAAACTGTTTTTT	CATAGYENEKLFF
NA	NA	TRBJ1-1	TRBV5-1	TGCGCCAGCAGCTGGACAGTAAATATGAACACTGAAGCTTTCTTT	CASSWTVNMNTEAFF
few	NA	TRBJ2-1	TRBV7-6	TGTGCCAGCAGCTTTAGGAGGGGGGGGTTCTACAATGAGCAGTTCTTC	CASSFRRGGFYNEQFF
few	NA	TRBJ1-1	TRBV10-3	TGTGCCATCAGTGACCAGGGGATGAACACTGAAGCTTTCTTT	CAISDQGMNTEAFF
few	NA	TRBJ1-4	TRBV4-1	TGCGCCAGCAGCCAAGGAACAGCTGCAACTAATGAAAAACTGTTTTTT	CASSQGTAATNEKLFF
NA	NA	TRBJ1-2	TRBV4-1	TGCGCCAGCAGCCAACTTCCGGCCAGGGCTTATGGCTACACCTTC	CASSQLPARAYGYTF